This TCR beta chain emerged from a study of early T cells in non-severe SARS-CoV-2 infection. The table lists this clonotype with a few counts. The CDR3 spans 16 residues. With 1 base clipped from V and 1 base from J, the junction kept 3 bases outside the gene matches. Germline V gene data show CDR1 as LGHNA and CDR2 as YNFKEQ. Each CDR3 protein is one row after TCRdb ran MiXCR on the 5' RACE reads. The table lists about 70,000 distinct CDR3 sequences, approximately 15% of them singletons. The sequence was obtained from an adult who was a healthcare worker with PCR-confirmed SARS-CoV-2 infection or an uninfected control (not recorded which). The chain is built from TRBV4-2 and TRBJ2-1, with 8 positions matching TRBD2. This specimen consisted of whole blood, obtained at baseline. The CDR3 sequence is CASSQGTGGSYNEQFF. CDR3 DNA: TGTGCCAGCAGCCAAGGAACGGGAGGGTCCTACAATGAGCAGTTCTTC.